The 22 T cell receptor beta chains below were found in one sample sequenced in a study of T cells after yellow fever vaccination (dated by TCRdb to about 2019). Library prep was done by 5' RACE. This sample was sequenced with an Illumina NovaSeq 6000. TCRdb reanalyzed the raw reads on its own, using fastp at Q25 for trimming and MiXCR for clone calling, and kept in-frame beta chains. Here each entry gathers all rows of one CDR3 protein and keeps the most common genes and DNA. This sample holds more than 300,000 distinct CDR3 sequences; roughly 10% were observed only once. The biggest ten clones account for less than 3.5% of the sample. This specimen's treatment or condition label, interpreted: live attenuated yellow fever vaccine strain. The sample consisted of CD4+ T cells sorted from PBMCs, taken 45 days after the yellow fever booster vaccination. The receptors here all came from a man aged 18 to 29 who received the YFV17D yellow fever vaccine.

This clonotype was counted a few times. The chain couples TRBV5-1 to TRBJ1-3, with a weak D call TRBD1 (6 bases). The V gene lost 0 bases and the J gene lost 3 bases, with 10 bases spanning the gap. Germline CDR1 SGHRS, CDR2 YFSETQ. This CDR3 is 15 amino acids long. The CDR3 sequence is CASSLVGGDGNTIYF. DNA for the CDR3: TGCGCCAGCAGCTTGGTAGGGGGAGATGGAAACACCATATATTTT.

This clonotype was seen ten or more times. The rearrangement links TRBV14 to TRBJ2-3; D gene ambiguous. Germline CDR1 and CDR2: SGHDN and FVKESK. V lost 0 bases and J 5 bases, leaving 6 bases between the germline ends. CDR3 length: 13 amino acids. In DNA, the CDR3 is TGTGCCAGCAGCCAAGACTTGGGAGATACGCAGTATTTT. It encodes CASSQDLGDTQYF.

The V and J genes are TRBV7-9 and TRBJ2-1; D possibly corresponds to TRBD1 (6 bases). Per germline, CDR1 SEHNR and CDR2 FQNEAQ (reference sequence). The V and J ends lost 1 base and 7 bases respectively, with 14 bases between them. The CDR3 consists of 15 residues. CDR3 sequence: CASSLEQGGLNEQFF. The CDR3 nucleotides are TGTGCCAGCAGCTTAGAACAGGGCGGGTTGAATGAGCAGTTCTTC.

The CDR3 reads CASSQGGAGTTEAFF. The CDR3, as DNA: TGCGCCAGCAGCCAAGGGGGAGCCGGGACCACTGAAGCTTTCTTT. The chain employs TRBV4-3 and TRBJ1-1; possible D gene TRBD1, 5 bases. Germline CDR1 is LGHNA and CDR2 is YSLEER. This CDR3 spans 15 amino acids. V was pared by 1 base and J by 4 bases, with 13 bases between.

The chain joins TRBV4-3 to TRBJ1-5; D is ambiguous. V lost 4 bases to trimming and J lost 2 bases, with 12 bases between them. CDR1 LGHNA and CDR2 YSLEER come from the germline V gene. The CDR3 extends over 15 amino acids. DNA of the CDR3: TGCGCCAGCAGCCCTAACCCAATTGGCAATCAGCCCCAGCATTTT. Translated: CASSPNPIGNQPQHF.

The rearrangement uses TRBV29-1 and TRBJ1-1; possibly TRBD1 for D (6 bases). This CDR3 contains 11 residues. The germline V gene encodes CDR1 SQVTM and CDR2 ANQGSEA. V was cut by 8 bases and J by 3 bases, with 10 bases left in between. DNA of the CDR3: TGCAGCTTGAGGGGGGACACTGAAGCTTTCTTT. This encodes CSLRGDTEAFF.

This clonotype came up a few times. CDR3 nucleotide sequence: TGTGCCAGCAGCACCTCCCCGGTTGGGGAGACCCAGTACTTC. Its translation: CASSTSPVGETQYF. The chain employs TRBV21-1 and TRBJ2-5; the D call TRBD2 from the table was never checked on the DNA. TRBV21-1 corresponds to a pseudogene. This CDR3 has 14 residues.

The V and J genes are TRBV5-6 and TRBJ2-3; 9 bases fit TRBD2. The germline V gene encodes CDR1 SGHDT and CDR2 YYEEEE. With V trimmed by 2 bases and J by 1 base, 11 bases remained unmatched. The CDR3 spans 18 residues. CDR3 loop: CASSLTSGPLGGTDTQYF. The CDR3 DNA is TGTGCCAGCAGCTTAACTAGCGGGCCATTAGGGGGCACAGATACGCAGTATTTT.

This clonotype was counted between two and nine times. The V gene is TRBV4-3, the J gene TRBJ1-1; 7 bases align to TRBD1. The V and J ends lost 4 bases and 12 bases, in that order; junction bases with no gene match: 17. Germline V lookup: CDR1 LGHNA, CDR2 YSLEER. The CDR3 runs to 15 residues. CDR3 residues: CASSRGDSKTGTTFF. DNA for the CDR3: TGCGCCAGCAGCCGGGGGGATTCGAAGACAGGGACAACTTTCTTT.

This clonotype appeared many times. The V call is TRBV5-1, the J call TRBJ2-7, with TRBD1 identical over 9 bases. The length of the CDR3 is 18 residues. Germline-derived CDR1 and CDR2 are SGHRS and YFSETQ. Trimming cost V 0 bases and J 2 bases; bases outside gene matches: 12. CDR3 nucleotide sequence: TGCGCCAGCAGCTTGGAATCGGTCGGGACAGGGATACCCTACGAGCAGTACTTC. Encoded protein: CASSLESVGTGIPYEQYF.

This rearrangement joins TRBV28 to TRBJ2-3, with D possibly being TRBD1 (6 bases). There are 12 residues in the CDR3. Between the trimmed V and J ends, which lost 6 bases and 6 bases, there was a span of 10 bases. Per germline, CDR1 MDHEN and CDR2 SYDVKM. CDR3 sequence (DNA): TGTGCCAGCAGCCATAGGGGGGATACGCAGTATTTT. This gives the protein CASSHRGDTQYF.

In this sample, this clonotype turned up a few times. The CDR3 DNA reads as TGTGCCAGCAGTGAAGCGTTTCCCGGACAGGCGCCCGAGCAGTACTTC. Its protein product is CASSEAFPGQAPEQYF. The chain combines TRBV2 with TRBJ2-7; 7 bases fit TRBD1. Germline CDR1 SNHLY, CDR2 FYNNEI. With 0 bases clipped from V and 6 bases from J, the junction kept 11 bases outside the gene matches. This CDR3 contains 16 residues.

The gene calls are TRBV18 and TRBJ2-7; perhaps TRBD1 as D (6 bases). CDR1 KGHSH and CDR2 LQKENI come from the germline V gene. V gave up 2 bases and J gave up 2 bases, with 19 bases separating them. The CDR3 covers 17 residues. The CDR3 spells CASSPIGTDRNTYEQYV. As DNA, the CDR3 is TGTGCCAGCTCACCAATAGGTACCGACAGGAATACCTACGAGCAGTACGTC.

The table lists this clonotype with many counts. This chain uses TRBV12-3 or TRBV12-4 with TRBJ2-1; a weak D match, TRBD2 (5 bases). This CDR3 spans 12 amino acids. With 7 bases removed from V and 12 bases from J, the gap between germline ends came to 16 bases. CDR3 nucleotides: TGTGCCAGCACCGATGGACGGGCGGGGCAGTTCTTC. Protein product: CASTDGRAGQFF.

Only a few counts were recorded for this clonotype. The CDR3 nucleotides read TGTGCCAGCAGCGTAGACCTGGGGGGGCCGGGTTCACCCCTCCACTTT. It specifies CASSVDLGGPGSPLHF. This chain links TRBV9 with TRBJ1-6, with D possibly being TRBD1 (6 bases). The CDR3 extends over 16 amino acids. The V gene's germline CDR1 is SGDLS and CDR2 YYNGEE. The V end was cut by 0 bases, the J end by 9 bases, with 16 bases between.

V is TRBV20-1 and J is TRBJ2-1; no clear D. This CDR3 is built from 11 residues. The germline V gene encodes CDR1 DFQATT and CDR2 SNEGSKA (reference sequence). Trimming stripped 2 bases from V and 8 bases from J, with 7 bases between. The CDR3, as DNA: TGCAGTGCTAGAACCCAGCATGAGCAGTTCTTC. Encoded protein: CSARTQHEQFF.

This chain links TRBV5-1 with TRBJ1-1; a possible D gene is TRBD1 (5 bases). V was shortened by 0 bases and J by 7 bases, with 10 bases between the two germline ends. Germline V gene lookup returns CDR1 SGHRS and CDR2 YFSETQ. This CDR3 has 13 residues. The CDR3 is CASSLATGGEAFF. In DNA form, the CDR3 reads TGCGCCAGCAGCTTGGCCACGGGGGGTGAAGCTTTCTTT.

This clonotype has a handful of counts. CDR3 residues: CAWSVREGDIQYF. The CDR3, as DNA: TGTGCCTGGAGTGTACGAGAGGGGGACATTCAGTACTTC. The chain links TRBV30 to TRBJ2-4; a possible D gene is TRBD1 (6 bases). The CDR3 has 13 amino acids. Between the trimmed V and J ends, which lost 0 bases and 8 bases, there was a span of 11 bases. CDR1 GTSNPN and CDR2 SVGIG come from the germline V gene (reference sequence).

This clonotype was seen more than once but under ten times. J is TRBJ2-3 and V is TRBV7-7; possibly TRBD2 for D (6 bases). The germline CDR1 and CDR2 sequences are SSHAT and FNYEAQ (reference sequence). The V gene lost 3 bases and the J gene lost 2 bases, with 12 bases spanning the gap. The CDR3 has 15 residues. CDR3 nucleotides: TGTGCCAGCAGCTTGGGACTCAGCCCCACAGATACGCAGTATTTT. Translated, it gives CASSLGLSPTDTQYF.

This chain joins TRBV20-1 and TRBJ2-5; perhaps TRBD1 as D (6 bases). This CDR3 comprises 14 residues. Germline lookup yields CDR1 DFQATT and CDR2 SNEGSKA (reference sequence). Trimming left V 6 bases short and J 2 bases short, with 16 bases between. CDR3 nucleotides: TGCAGTGCAAATACAGGGATCCCACAAGAGACCCAGTACTTC. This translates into CSANTGIPQETQYF.

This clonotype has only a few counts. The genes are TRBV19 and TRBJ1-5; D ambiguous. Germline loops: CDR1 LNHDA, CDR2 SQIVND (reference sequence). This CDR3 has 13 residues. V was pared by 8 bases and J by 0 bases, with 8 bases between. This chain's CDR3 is CASRLDSNQPQHF. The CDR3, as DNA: TGTGCCAGTCGTCTCGATAGCAATCAGCCCCAGCATTTT.

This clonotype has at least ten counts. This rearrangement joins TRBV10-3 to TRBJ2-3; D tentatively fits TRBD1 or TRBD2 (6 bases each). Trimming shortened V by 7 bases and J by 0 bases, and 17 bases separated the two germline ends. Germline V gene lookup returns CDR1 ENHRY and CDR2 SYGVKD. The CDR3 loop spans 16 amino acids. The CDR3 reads CAIKPEGRGSTDTQYF. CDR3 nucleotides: TGTGCCATCAAGCCGGAGGGCAGGGGCAGCACAGATACGCAGTATTTT.